This T cell receptor (beta chain) stems from a study of Ad26.COV2.S vaccination and SARS-CoV-2 variants. V was clipped by 5 bases and J by 7 bases; unmatched bases: 12. The CDR3 has 16 amino acids. Looked up from germline, CDR1 is SGHTA and CDR2 is FQGTGA. Treatment indicated: some 20 received Ad26.COV2.S at low or high dose, single or two shots; 5 received placebo; per-sample allocation not given. Material that was analyzed had been drawn on day 63 after the first vaccine or placebo injection. An adult aged 18-55 years in Boston served as the donor. The vaccine antigen was prefusion-stabilized Wuhan SARS-CoV-2 spike. The repertoire was sequenced with immunoSEQ multiplex PCR; TCRdb's copy has only in-frame clones and lacks some. The table records hundreds of thousands of clones, 88% of them present only once.

The chain is built from TRBV7-3 and TRBJ2-1; 9 nucleotides line up with TRBD2. Material: peripheral blood, obtained in a trial of Ad26.COV2.S vaccine versus placebo. The receptor was isolated from a person between 18 and 59 years old who received the Ad26.COV2.S COVID-19 vaccine or a placebo. The CDR3: CASSTVPGLAGNEQFF. For the CDR3, the DNA is TGTGCCAGCAGCACCGTCCCGGGACTAGCTGGGAATGAGCAGTTCTTC. The full variable domain, completed using reference TRBV7-3 and TRBJ2-1, is GAGVSQTPSNKVTEKGKYVELRCDPISGHTALYWYRQSLGQGPEFLIYFQGTGAADDSGLPNDRFFAVRPEGSVSTLKIQRTERGDSAVYLCASSTVPGLAGNEQFFGPGTRLTVL.